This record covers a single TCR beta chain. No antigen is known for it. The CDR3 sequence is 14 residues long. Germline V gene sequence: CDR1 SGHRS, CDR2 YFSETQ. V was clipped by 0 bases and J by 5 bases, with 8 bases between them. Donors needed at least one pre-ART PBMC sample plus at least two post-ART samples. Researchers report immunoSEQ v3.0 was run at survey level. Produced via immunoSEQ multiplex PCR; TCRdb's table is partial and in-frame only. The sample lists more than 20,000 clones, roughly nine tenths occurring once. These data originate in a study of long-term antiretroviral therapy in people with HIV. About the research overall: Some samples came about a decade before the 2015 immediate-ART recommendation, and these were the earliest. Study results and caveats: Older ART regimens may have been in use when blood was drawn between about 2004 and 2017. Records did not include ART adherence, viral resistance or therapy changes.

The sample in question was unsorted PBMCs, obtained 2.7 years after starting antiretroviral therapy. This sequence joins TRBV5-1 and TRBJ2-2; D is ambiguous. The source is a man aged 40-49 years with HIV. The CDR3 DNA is TGCGCCAGCAGCTTGGCGTCGCAAACCGGGGAGCTGTTTTTT. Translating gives CASSLASQTGELFF.